This TCR beta chain was sequenced in a study of shared clonotypes between healthy human individuals. Measured with immunoSEQ multiplex PCR; TCRdb has only the in-frame clones, and not every one. The sample carries about 2.1 million clones, just under 95% recorded once. With regard to this clone: What it binds is not known.

The CDR3 runs to 17 residues. In germline, CDR1 is SEHNR, CDR2 FQNEAQ (reference sequence). Trimming cost V 0 bases and J 2 bases, with 14 bases left between them. Whole-study results and caveats: Non-shared clonotypes had lower generation probabilities than those shared by all four donors. In having few donors, the study represented limited genetic and exposure-history diversity.

Naivety among CD8 cells was defined by CD45RO negativity and positive CCR7 selection, thereby excluding terminally differentiated effector memory CD45RA+ cells. Nashville, Tennessee was home to all donors, who were Caucasian adults. The chain is built from TRBV7-9 and TRBJ1-3, with D possibly TRBD1 on 6 matching bases. Sequenced: naive CD8+ T cells from PBMCs. The clonotype comes from a man in his late teens or twenties in good health. Some clones in this sample may be carry-over from other donors' samples. This CDR3 reads CASSLALGGLAGNTIYF. In DNA, the CDR3 is TGTGCCAGCAGCTTAGCGTTAGGGGGTCTCGCTGGAAACACCATATATTTT.